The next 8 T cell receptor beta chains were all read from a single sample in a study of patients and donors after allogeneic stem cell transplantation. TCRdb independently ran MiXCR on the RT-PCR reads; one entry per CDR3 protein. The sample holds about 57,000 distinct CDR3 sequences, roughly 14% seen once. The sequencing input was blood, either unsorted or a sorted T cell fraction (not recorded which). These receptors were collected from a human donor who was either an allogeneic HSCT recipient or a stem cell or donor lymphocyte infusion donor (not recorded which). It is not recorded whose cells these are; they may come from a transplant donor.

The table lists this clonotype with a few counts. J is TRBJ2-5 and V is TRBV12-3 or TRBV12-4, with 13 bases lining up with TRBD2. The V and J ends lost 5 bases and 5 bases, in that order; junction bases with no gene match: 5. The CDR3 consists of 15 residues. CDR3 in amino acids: CASSPGLAGSETQYF. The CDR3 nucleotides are TGTGCCAGCAGTCCGGGACTAGCGGGAAGCGAGACCCAGTACTTC.

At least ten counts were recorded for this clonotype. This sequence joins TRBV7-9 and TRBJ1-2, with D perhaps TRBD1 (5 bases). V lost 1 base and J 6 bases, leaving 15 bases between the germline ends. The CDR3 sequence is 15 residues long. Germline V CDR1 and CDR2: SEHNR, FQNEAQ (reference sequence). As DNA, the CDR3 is TGTGCCAGCAGCTTAGTGGCAGGGTCGTCGAATGGCTACACCTTC. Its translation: CASSLVAGSSNGYTF.

The CDR3 sequence: CASSSPVGGSKGDEQFF. CDR3 DNA sequence: TGTGCCAGCAGTTCCCCAGTGGGCGGGAGCAAGGGTGATGAGCAGTTCTTC. The V and J genes are TRBV12-3 or TRBV12-4 and TRBJ2-1; 7 bases line up with TRBD2. V trimming: 4 bases; J trimming: 8 bases; junction bases outside the gene matches: 17. The CDR3 is 17 residues long.

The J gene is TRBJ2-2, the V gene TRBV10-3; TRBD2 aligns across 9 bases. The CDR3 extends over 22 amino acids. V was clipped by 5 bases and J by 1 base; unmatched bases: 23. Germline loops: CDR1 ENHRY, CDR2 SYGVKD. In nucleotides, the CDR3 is TGTGCCATCAGTAGGACAGGAAAACACACTAGCGGGCCGTTCAAGAACACCGGGGAGCTGTTTTTT. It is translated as CAISRTGKHTSGPFKNTGELFF.

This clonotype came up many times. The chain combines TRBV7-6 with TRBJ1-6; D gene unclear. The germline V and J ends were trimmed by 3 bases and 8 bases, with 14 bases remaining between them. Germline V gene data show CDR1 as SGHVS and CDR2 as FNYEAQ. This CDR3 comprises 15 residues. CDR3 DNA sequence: TGTGCCAGCAGCTTGTCTAAGACCAAGGATTCACCCCTCCACTTT. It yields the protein CASSLSKTKDSPLHF.

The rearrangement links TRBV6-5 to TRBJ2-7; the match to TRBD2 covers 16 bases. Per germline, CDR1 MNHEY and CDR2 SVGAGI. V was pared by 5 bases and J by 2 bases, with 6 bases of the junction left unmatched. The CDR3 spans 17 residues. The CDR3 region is CASSLGLAGGFPYEQYF. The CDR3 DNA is TGTGCCAGCAGTCTGGGACTAGCGGGGGGGTTCCCCTACGAGCAGTACTTC.

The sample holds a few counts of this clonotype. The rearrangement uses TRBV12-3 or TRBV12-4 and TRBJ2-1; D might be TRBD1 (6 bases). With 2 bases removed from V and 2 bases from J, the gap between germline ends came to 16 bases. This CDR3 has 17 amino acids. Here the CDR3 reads CASSLSVRGDPYNEQFF. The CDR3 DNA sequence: TGTGCCAGCAGTTTAAGTGTCAGGGGAGATCCCTACAATGAGCAGTTCTTC.

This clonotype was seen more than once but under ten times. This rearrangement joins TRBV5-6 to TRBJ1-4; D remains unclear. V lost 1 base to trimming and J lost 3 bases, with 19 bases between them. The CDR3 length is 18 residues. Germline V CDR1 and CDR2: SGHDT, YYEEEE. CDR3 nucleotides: TGTGCCAGCAGCTTGTACTGGGGAACGGTCCAATCTAATGAAAAACTGTTTTTT. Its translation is CASSLYWGTVQSNEKLFF.